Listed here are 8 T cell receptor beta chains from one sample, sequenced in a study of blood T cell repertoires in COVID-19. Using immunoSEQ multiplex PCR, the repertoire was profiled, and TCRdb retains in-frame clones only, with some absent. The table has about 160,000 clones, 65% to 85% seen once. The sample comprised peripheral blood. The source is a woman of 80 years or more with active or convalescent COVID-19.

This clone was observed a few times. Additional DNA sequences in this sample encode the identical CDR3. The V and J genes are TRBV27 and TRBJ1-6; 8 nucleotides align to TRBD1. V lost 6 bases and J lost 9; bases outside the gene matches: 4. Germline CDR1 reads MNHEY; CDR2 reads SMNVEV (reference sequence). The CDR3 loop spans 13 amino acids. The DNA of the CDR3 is TGTGCCAGCAGCCCGGACAGGGCTTCACCCCTCCACTTT. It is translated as CASSPDRASPLHF.

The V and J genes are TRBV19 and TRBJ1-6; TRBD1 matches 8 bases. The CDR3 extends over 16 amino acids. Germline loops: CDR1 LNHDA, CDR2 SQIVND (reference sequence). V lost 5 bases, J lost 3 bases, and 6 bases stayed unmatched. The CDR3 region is CASSLGQVIYNSPLHF. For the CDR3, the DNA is TGTGCCAGTAGTTTGGGACAGGTGATCTATAATTCACCCCTCCACTTT.

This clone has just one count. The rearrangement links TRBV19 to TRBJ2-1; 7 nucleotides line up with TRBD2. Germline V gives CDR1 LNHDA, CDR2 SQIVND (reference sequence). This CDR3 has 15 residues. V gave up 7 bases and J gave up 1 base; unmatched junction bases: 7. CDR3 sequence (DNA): TGTGCCAGTACAGCGACTAGCCTGTCCTACAATGAGCAGTTCTTC. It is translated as CASTATSLSYNEQFF.

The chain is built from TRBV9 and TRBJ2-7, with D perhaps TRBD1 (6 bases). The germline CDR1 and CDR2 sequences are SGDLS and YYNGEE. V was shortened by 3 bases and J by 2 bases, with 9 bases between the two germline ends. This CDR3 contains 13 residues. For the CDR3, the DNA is TGTGCCAGCAGCGCGGCAGGGGCCTACGAGCAGTACTTC. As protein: CASSAAGAYEQYF.

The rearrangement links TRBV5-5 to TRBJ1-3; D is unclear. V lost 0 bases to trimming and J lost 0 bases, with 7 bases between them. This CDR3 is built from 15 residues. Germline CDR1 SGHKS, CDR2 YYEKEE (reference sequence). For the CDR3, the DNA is TGTGCCAGCAGCTTGGAAAGAGTCTCTGGAAACACCATATATTTT. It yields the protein CASSLERVSGNTIYF.

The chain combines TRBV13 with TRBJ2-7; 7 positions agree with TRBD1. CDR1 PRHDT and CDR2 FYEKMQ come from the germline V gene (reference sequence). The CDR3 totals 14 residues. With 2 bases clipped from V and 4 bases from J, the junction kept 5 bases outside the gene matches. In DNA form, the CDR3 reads TGTGCCAGCAGCTTACAACAGGGGATATACGAGCAGTACTTC. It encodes CASSLQQGIYEQYF.

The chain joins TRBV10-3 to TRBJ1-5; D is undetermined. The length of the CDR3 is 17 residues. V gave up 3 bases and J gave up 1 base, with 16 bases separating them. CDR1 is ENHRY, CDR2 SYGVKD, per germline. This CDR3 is CAISEMQAFTSNQPQHF. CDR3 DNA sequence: TGTGCCATCAGTGAAATGCAGGCGTTCACGAGCAATCAGCCCCAGCATTTT.

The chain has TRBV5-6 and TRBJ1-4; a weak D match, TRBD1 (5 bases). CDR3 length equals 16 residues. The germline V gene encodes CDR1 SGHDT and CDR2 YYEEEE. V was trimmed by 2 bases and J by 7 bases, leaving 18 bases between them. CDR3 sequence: CASSFYQAAGPEKLFF. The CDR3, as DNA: TGTGCCAGCAGCTTTTACCAGGCCGCAGGGCCTGAAAAACTGTTTTTT. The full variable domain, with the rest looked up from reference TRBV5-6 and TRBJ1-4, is DAGVTQSPTHLIKTRGQQVTLRCSPKSGHDTVSWYQQALGQGPQFIFQYYEEEERQRGNFPDRFSGHQFPNYSSELNVNALLLGDSALYLCASSFYQAAGPEKLFFGSGTQLSVL.